The rows below give T cell receptor beta chains drawn from one sample of a study of STAT5B mutations in CD4+ large granular lymphocyte leukemia. Libraries were prepared by immunoSEQ multiplex PCR; TCRdb keeps only in-frame clonotypes and omits some of them. The sample carries tens of thousands of clones, 70% to 90% recorded once. The sequenced sample was CD4+ T cells from blood buffy coats. The source of these receptors is a human donor in good health. CDR3s include the opening cysteine and the closing phenylalanine or tryptophan. The D gene is left open where the match is weak. Only some rows state a clone size, as once, few, many or a class for expanded clones.

D	J	size	V	DNA	CDR3
TRBD1	TRBJ1-1	-	TRBV2	TGTGCCAGCAGGAGACAGGGGTTTAGGACTGAAGCTTTCTTT	CASRRQGFRTEAFF
-	TRBJ2-7	-	TRBV5-1	TGCGCCAGCAGCCATCTGACAGCTAGACGGTACGAGCAGTACTTC	CASSHLTARRYEQYF
TRBD2	TRBJ2-7	-	TRBV5-1	TGCGCCAGCCGTTCCGGGACTAGCGGGATTTATGGCTACGAGCAGTACTTC	CASRSGTSGIYGYEQYF
TRBD1	TRBJ2-3	-	TRBV7-9	TGTGCCAGCAGCCAGGGACAGGGGTCGACAGATACGCAGTATTTT	CASSQGQGSTDTQYF
-	TRBJ2-7	-	TRBV30	TGTGCCTGGAGTGTTCCCCCCCCGGCTAGCGCAACCTACGAGCAGTACTTC	CAWSVPPPASATYEQYF
-	TRBJ2-7	-	TRBV7-6	TGTGCCAGCAGCGCCACCACTAGGTCTGCCGAGCAGTACTTC	CASSATTRSAEQYF
TRBD1	TRBJ2-7	-	TRBV5-5	TGTGCCAGCAGCTTGGCCGGACAGGCCTACGAGCAGTACTTC	CASSLAGQAYEQYF
TRBD2	TRBJ2-3	-	TRBV7-9	TGTGCCAGCAGCTTACTGCTAGCGGGAGCAACAGATACGCAGTATTTT	CASSLLLAGATDTQYF
-	TRBJ1-1	-	TRBV30	TGTGCCTGGAGAGCCCCGGGCAGGGACACTGAAGCTTTCTTT	CAWRAPGRDTEAFF
-	TRBJ1-1	-	TRBV27	TGTGCCAGCAGTCCGCAACAGGGATGGGTCACTGAAGCTTTCTTT	CASSPQQGWVTEAFF
-	TRBJ2-2	-	TRBV7-6	TGTGCCAGCAGCCGACTAGAATCCCCCGGGGAGCTGTTTTTT	CASSRLESPGELFF
TRBD2	TRBJ2-1	-	TRBV15	TGTGCCACCAGCAGAGATTCACTAGCGGTGCTATACAATGAGCAGTTCTTC	CATSRDSLAVLYNEQFF
TRBD1	TRBJ2-4	-	TRBV4-1	TGCGCCAGCAGCCAGACAGGGGGGACCGCCAAAAACATTCAGTACTTC	CASSQTGGTAKNIQYF
TRBD2	TRBJ2-1	-	TRBV18	TGTGCCAGCTCACCGCGACAACTAGCGGGAGGGCTCAATGAGCAGTTCTTC	CASSPRQLAGGLNEQFF
-	TRBJ1-5	once	TRBV30	TGTGCCTGGAGTGTCCGGGGGTATCAGCCCCAGCATTTT	CAWSVRGYQPQHF
-	TRBJ2-7	few	TRBV28	TGTGCCAGCACTTCCTACCGGGAGCTGGAGCAGTACTTC	CASTSYRELEQYF
-	TRBJ2-1	-	TRBV9	TGTGCCAGCACGCAATACGAGGAGTCGCTCTACAATGAGCAGTTCTTC	CASTQYEESLYNEQFF
TRBD1	TRBJ2-1	few	TRBV5-1	TGCGCCAGCAGCCCCTGGACAGGGAAGTCTTCCTACAATGAGCAGTTCTTC	CASSPWTGKSSYNEQFF
TRBD1	TRBJ1-6	-	TRBV19	TGTGCCAGTAGTACCTCGTACGACAGGGATCCCCTCCACTTT	CASSTSYDRDPLHF
TRBD2	TRBJ2-7	few	TRBV2	TGTGCCAGCAGTGAAGCGCTAGCGGGACCTACCGAGCAGTACTTC	CASSEALAGPTEQYF
TRBD1	TRBJ2-7	-	TRBV5-4	TGTGCCAGCAGAAAACAGGGGTCCGACGAGCAGTACTTC	CASRKQGSDEQYF
-	TRBJ2-5	-	TRBV29-1	TGCAGCGTTGAGATAAGGATGGGGGAGACCCAGTACTTC	CSVEIRMGETQYF
-	TRBJ1-5	-	TRBV28	TGTGCCAGCAGTTTGAGGGCCCGCAATCAGCCCCAGCATTTT	CASSLRARNQPQHF
-	TRBJ2-1	once	TRBV7-2	TGTGCCAGCAGCTTATTCGACCCAATTTTGGGGAATGAGCAGTTCTTC	CASSLFDPILGNEQFF
-	TRBJ2-3	-	TRBV5-1	TGCGCCAGCAGCTTGCTTAGAGATACGCAGTATTTT	CASSLLRDTQYF
-	TRBJ2-7	-	TRBV6-1	TGTGCCAGCAGTGAAAATGGATTTATCGAGCAGTACTTC	CASSENGFIEQYF
-	TRBJ2-2	-	TRBV28	TGTGCCAGCAGCGACAATTGGGGGGAGCTGTTTTTT	CASSDNWGELFF
-	TRBJ2-7	-	TRBV28	TGTGCCAGCAGTTACAGAGCCTACGAGCAGTACTTC	CASSYRAYEQYF
-	TRBJ2-6	-	TRBV30	TGTGCCTGGAGTAGAACGTCTGGGGCCAACGTCCTGACTTTC	CAWSRTSGANVLTF
TRBD2	TRBJ2-1	once	TRBV10-1	TGCGCCAGCAGACTAGCGGGAGTTGTTTCCGGCGTGAATGAGCAGTTCTTC	CASRLAGVVSGVNEQFF
TRBD1	TRBJ1-1	-	TRBV11-2	TGTGCCAGCAGCCCCACCCCGGGACAGAGTGAAGCTTTCTTT	CASSPTPGQSEAFF
TRBD2	TRBJ2-7	-	TRBV19	TGTGCCAGTAGTCGACAGCGTGGGGGACTAGCGGACTCCTACGAGCAGTACTTC	CASSRQRGGLADSYEQYF
-	TRBJ1-5	-	TRBV2	TGTGCCAGCAGTGAACAGGGAGAGAATCAGCCCCAGCATTTT	CASSEQGENQPQHF
TRBD2	TRBJ2-1	-	TRBV10-3	TGTGCCATCAGTGAGCCGACTAGCGGGAGAGATGAGCAGTTCTTC	CAISEPTSGRDEQFF
-	TRBJ1-1	-	TRBV28	TGTGCCAGCAGTTTAGCCCGGGGAGGGAGCACTGAAGCTTTCTTT	CASSLARGGSTEAFF
TRBD2	TRBJ2-3	-	TRBV4-2	TGTGCCAGCAGCCCCGCGGGACTAGCGGGAGAAAGGAATACGCAGTATTTT	CASSPAGLAGERNTQYF
-	TRBJ2-7	once	TRBV25-1	TGTGCCAGCAGTGATTCCGGCAGAGACTACGAGCAGTACTTC	CASSDSGRDYEQYF
-	TRBJ1-5	-	TRBV12-5	TGTGCTAGTGGTTTGAGTCGGAACAGCTTTCAGCCCCAGCATTTT	CASGLSRNSFQPQHF
-	TRBJ2-5	-	TRBV4-3	TGCGCCAGCAGCCAAGTGGGCGTGGCTCAAGAGACCCAGTACTTC	CASSQVGVAQETQYF
-	TRBJ2-7	-	TRBV11-2	TGTGCCAGCAGCTTAGAGCCTTACGAGCAGTACTTC	CASSLEPYEQYF
TRBD2	TRBJ2-3	-	TRBV7-8	TGTGCCAGCAGCCTAAATCCTCGAGGGCGAGCGGGAGGGCCGGTAGATACGCAGTATTTT	CASSLNPRGRAGGPVDTQYF
TRBD1	TRBJ1-5	-	TRBV19	TGTGCCAGTAGTTTTATGGGACAGAATCAGCCCCAGCATTTT	CASSFMGQNQPQHF
-	TRBJ1-2	-	TRBV7-9	TGTGCCAGCAGCCGACTTCAGGGGATTCGGTATGGCTACACCTTC	CASSRLQGIRYGYTF
-	TRBJ2-7	once	TRBV18	TGTGCCAGCTCACACAACGACAGGGCCGGGAGGGAGCAGTACTTC	CASSHNDRAGREQYF